Only one count was recorded for the clone carrying this TCR beta chain. This entry is derived from a study of T cell changes during pregnancy in multiple sclerosis. Using immunoSEQ multiplex PCR, the repertoire was profiled, and TCRdb retains in-frame clones only, with some absent. Here the sample spans some 120,000 clones, around 90% being singletons. Germline assignment: CDR1 GTSNPN and CDR2 SVGIG (reference sequence). After removal of 2 bases from V and 3 bases from J, the junction contained 6 bases not matched to a gene. The CDR3 length is 16 residues. The sequence derives from a female donor with multiple sclerosis, enrolled in a pregnancy study. This chain uses TRBV30 with TRBJ2-6; 8 bases map to TRBD2. This specimen consisted of peripheral blood, obtained in the third trimester of pregnancy. In DNA, the CDR3 is TGTGCCTGGAGTCCCCGGGGGGGGGTTGGGGCCAACGTCCTGACTTTC. Its protein product is CAWSPRGGVGANVLTF.